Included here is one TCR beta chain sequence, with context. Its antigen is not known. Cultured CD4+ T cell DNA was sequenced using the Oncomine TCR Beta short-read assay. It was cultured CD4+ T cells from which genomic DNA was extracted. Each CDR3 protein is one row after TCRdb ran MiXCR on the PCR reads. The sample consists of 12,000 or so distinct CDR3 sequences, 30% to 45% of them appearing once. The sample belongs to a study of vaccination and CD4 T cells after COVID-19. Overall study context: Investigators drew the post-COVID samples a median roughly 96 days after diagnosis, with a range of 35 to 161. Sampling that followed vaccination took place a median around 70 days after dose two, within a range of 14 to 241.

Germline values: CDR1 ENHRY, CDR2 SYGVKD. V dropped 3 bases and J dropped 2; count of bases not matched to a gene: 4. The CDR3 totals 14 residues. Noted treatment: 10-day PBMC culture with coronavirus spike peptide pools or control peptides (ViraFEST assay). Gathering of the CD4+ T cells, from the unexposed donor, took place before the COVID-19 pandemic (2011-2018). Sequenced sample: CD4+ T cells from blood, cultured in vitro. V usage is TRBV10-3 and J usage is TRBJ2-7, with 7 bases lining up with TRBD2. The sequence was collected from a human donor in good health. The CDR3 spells CAISESSGPYEQYF. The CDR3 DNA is TGTGCCATCAGTGAATCTAGCGGTCCCTACGAGCAGTACTTC.